In this sample, the clone carrying this T cell receptor beta chain turned up a few times. Its antigen is still unknown. Unmatched junction bases numbered 24, after V lost 5 bases and J lost 5 bases. Germline V gene lookup returns CDR1 SGHRS and CDR2 YFSETQ. The CDR3 contains 21 residues. This sample is drawn from a study of CD8 T cells in ankylosing spondylitis. Study results and limitations: Disease-linked clones were found to be CD8+ and relatively rare in peripheral blood.

TCRdb reprocessed the 5' RACE reads with MiXCR, giving one entry per CDR3 protein. The sample holds some 300,000 distinct CDR3 sequences, roughly 20% seen once. The chain carries TRBV5-1 and TRBJ2-5; 13 bases are a match to TRBD2. This clonotype was obtained from a female donor with ankylosing spondylitis or in good health (not recorded which). The sequencing sample was made of blood, either unsorted or a sorted T cell fraction (not recorded which). CDR3: CASSWSWEQLGLAGDMETQYF. CDR3 bases: TGCGCCAGCAGTTGGTCGTGGGAGCAGCTTGGACTAGCGGGAGACATGGAGACCCAGTACTTC. The full variable domain, its missing parts supplied by reference TRBV5-1 and TRBJ2-5, is KAGVTQTPRYLIKTRGQQVTLSCSPISGHRSVSWYQQTPGQGLQFLFEYFSETQRNKGNFPGRFSGRQFSNSRSEMNVSTLELGDSALYLCASSWSWEQLGLAGDMETQYFGPGTRLLVL.